This T cell receptor (beta chain) was observed in a study of regulatory T cells in long-lasting Graves disease. The overall study: The antithyroid drugs taken by newly diagnosed Graves' patients had been used for under 3 months.

Researchers made TCR beta libraries by using iRepertoire HTBI primers and running Arm-PCR on CDR3 regions. TCRdb recomputed calls from the multiplex PCR reads with MiXCR, one row per CDR3 protein. This table holds about 440,000 distinct CDR3 sequences, about 16% found once. Of note for this clonotype: Its antigen is unidentified.

The V segment lost 7 bases and the J segment 0 bases; nucleotides outside the gene matches: 4. Germline CDR1 and CDR2: SNHLY and FYNNEI. The CDR3 length is 16 residues. Study-wide findings and caveats: New patients shared more than 750 public clonotypes, fewer than the roughly 2,600 shared by persistent patients.

Time point meaning: newly diagnosed GD, antithyroid drugs for less than 3 months. RNA isolated from PBMCs was used to make the TCR library. These data were likewise used in another study, on T cells in Graves' hyperthyroidism and ophthalmopathy. This second report adds: Researchers found most expanded thyroid clonotypes above 0.001 in blood as well.

The rearrangement uses TRBV2 and TRBJ2-6, with 9 bases that match TRBD1. The sample in question was peripheral blood mononuclear cells (PBMCs), obtained at new diagnosis, from a patient treated with antithyroid drugs. The receptor comes from a woman between 18 and 29 years old with Graves disease. The CDR3 region is CASKDRGYSGANVLTF. The CDR3 DNA reads as TGTGCCAGCAAGGACAGGGGCTACTCTGGGGCCAACGTCCTGACTTTC.